This TCR beta chain was documented in a study of OX40 agonist ivuxolimab in advanced cancers. Whole-study context: Treatment received earlier with anti-PD-1, anti-PD-L1 or anti-CTLA-4 agents was allowed, and more than 35% had some.

Sequenced by immunoSEQ multiplex PCR; TCRdb stores in-frame clones only, minus some. The sample shows about 64,000 clones, roughly 85% of them seen only once. Whole-study results and caveats: Dosing at 0.1 to 3.0 mg/kg was accompanied by clonal expansion of CD4+ and CD8+ blood T cells by week 6.

With 4 bases clipped from V and 4 bases from J, the junction kept 11 bases outside the gene matches. The CDR3 runs 17 residues. Germline loops: CDR1 SEHNR, CDR2 FQNEAQ (reference sequence). As for this clone: Antigen specificity is unknown.

Specimen: CD4+ or CD8+ T cells sorted from blood, collected in a trial of the OX40 agonist ivuxolimab. The rearrangement joins TRBV7-9 to TRBJ1-2, with TRBD1 matching over 11 bases. The sequence came from an adult with an advanced solid tumor such as melanoma, head and neck, liver or kidney cancer. The CDR3 nucleotides are TGTGCCAGCAGCTCGTGGGGACAGGGGGTAGTCGGCTATGGCTACACCTTC. Amino acid sequence: CASSSWGQGVVGYGYTF.